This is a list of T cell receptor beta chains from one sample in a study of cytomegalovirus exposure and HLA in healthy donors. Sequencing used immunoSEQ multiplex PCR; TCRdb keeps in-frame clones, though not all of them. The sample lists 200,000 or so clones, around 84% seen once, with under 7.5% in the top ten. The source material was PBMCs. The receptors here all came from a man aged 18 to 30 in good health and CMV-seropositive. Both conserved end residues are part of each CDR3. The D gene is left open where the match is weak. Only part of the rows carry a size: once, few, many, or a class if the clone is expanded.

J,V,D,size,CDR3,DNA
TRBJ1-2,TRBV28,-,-,CASSRQYGYTF,TGTGCCAGCAGCCGACAGTACGGATACACCTTC
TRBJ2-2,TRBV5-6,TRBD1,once,CASTGPGQGLTGELFF,TGTGCCAGCACTGGTCCGGGACAGGGTTTAACCGGGGAGCTGTTTTTT
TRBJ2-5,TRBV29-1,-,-,CSVAPGRKETQYF,TGCAGCGTTGCCCCGGGAAGGAAAGAGACCCAGTACTTC
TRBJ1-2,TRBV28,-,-,CASTASGTHYGYTF,TGTGCCAGCACTGCGTCAGGGACTCACTATGGCTACACCTTC
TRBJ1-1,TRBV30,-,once,CAWSWRRVSKTEAFF,TGTGCCTGGAGTTGGAGGAGGGTGAGTAAAACTGAAGCTTTCTTT
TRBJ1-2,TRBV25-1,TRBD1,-,CASSSPGQVGGYTF,TGTGCCAGCTCCTCGCCGGGACAGGTGGGAGGCTACACCTTC
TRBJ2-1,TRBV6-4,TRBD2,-,CASSVGLAGGIDEQFF,TGTGCCAGCAGCGTGGGACTAGCGGGAGGGATCGATGAGCAGTTCTTC
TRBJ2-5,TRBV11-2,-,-,CASSNTRPDRQETQYF,TGTGCCAGCAGCAATACTAGGCCCGATAGACAAGAGACCCAGTACTTC
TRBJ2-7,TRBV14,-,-,CASSQDRGGYEQYF,TGTGCCAGCAGCCAAGACAGGGGTGGGTACGAGCAGTACTTC
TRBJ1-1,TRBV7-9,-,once,CASSPRTDYTEAFF,TGTGCCAGCAGCCCAAGGACAGATTACACTGAAGCTTTCTTT
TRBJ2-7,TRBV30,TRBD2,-,CAWSAPGLAGTNSWEHQKRYEQYF,TGTGCCTGGAGTGCCCCAGGACTAGCGGGTACTAACTCTTGGGAGCACCAGAAGAGGTACGAGCAGTACTTC
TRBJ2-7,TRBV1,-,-,CTSSHPSEEAPEPYEQYF,TGCACCAGCAGCCACCCCTCGGAGGAAGCGCCTGAACCCTACGAGCAGTACTTC
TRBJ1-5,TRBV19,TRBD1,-,CASSRGQGANQPQHF,TGTGCCAGTAGTAGAGGACAGGGGGCGAATCAGCCCCAGCATTTT
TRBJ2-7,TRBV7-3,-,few,CASSSSVGSHEQYF,TGTGCCAGCAGCAGTTCCGTAGGTAGCCACGAGCAGTACTTC
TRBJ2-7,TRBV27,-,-,CASSLVRNSYEQYF,TGTGCCAGCAGTTTAGTCAGAAACTCCTACGAGCAGTACTTC
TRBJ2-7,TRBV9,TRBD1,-,CASSVGTGEYEQYF,TGTGCCAGCAGCGTTGGGACAGGGGAGTACGAGCAGTACTTC
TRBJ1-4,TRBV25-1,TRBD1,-,CASSAAPGTGSEKLFF,TGTGCCAGCAGCGCAGCTCCCGGGACAGGATCTGAAAAACTGTTTTTT
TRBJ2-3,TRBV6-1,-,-,CASSGETSTDTQYF,TGTGCCAGCAGTGGAGAGACTAGCACAGATACGCAGTATTTT
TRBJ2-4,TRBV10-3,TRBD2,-,CAISESRIAGVAKNIQYF,TGTGCCATCAGTGAGTCGCGGATAGCGGGAGTAGCCAAAAACATTCAGTACTTC
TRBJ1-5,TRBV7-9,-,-,CASSRTVDQPQHF,TGTGCCAGCAGCCGGACAGTAGATCAGCCCCAGCATTTT
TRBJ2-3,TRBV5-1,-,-,CASTLGSFGGRDTQYF,TGCGCCAGCACACTTGGGTCTTTTGGGGGGAGAGATACGCAGTATTTT
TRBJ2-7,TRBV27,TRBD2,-,CASSFHSPGLAGGSYEQYF,TGTGCCAGCAGTTTCCACAGTCCGGGACTAGCGGGAGGATCCTACGAGCAGTACTTC
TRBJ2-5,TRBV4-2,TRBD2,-,CASSPTGTSGAYQQETQYF,TGTGCCAGCAGCCCGACCGGGACTAGCGGGGCCTACCAACAAGAGACCCAGTACTTC
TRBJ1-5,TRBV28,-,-,CASSPSGRSGNQPQHF,TGTGCCAGCAGTCCCAGTGGGAGATCTGGCAATCAGCCCCAGCATTTT
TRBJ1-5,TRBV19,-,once,CASISRGADQPQHF,TGTGCCAGTATCTCACGGGGGGCCGATCAGCCCCAGCATTTT
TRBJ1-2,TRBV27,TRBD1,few,CASSFRDRGGYTF,TGTGCCAGCAGTTTCCGGGACAGGGGCGGCTACACCTTC
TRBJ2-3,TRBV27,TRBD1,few,CASSFLGQGNTDTQYF,TGTGCCAGCAGTTTCTTGGGACAGGGGAACACAGATACGCAGTATTTT
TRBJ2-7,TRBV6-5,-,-,CASRPGTLSYEQYF,TGTGCCAGCAGACCCGGGACTCTCTCCTACGAGCAGTACTTC
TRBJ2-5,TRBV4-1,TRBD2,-,CASSSVGAGGETQYF,TGCGCCAGCAGCTCAGTGGGAGCGGGAGGGGAGACCCAGTACTTC
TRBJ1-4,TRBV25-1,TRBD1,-,CASSDPLQGEAEKLFF,TGTGCCAGCAGTGACCCCTTACAGGGGGAAGCTGAAAAACTGTTTTTT
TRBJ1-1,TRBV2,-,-,CASSGGSNTEAFF,TGTGCCAGCAGTGGAGGATCGAACACTGAAGCTTTCTTT
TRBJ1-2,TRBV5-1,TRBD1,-,CASSLEGDRRNYGYTF,TGCGCCAGCAGCTTGGAAGGGGACAGACGTAACTATGGCTACACCTTC
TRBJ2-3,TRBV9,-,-,CASSPRLGWDTQYF,TGTGCCAGCAGCCCCCGACTCGGATGGGATACGCAGTATTTT
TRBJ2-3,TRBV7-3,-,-,CASSPIRGSTDTQYF,TGTGCCAGCAGCCCCATACGGGGGAGCACAGATACGCAGTATTTT
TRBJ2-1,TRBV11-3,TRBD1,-,CASSLRTGTYNEQFF,TGTGCCAGCAGCCTACGGACAGGTACATACAATGAGCAGTTCTTC
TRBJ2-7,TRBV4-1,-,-,CASSQDTGPYEQYF,TGCGCCAGCAGCCAAGATACAGGGCCCTACGAGCAGTACTTC
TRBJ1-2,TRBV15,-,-,CATSRVAGGYTF,TGTGCCACCAGCAGAGTGGCCGGGGGCTACACCTTC
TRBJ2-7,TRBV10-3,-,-,CAISDSSYEQYF,TGTGCCATCAGCGACTCCTCCTACGAGCAGTACTTC
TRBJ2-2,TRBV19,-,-,CASSQLGGTGELFF,TGTGCCAGTAGCCAGCTTGGGGGGACCGGGGAGCTGTTTTTT
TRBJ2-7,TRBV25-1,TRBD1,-,CASSEDRGPYEQYF,TGTGCCAGCAGTGAGGACAGGGGGCCCTACGAGCAGTACTTC
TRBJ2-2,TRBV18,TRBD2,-,CASSPPSGRAGGELFF,TGTGCCAGCTCACCACCAAGCGGGAGGGCCGGCGGGGAGCTGTTTTTT
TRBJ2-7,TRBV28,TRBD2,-,CASSALLAGATYEQYF,TGTGCCAGCAGTGCCTTACTAGCGGGAGCCACCTACGAGCAGTACTTC